This T cell receptor (beta chain) appears in the sequencing data of a study of PD-L1 blockade in urothelial cancer. Data came from immunoSEQ multiplex PCR; TCRdb stores just in-frame clones and leaves some out. The sample records 48,000 or so clones, about 82% being singletons. Stated time point: peripheral blood 6 weeks after treatment start. Per germline, CDR1 SNHLY and CDR2 FYNNEI. V was cut by 6 bases and J by 5 bases, with 11 bases left in between. This CDR3 contains 12 residues. The gene calls are TRBV2 and TRBJ2-7; D is perhaps TRBD2 (6 bases). Sequencing used PBMCs, obtained around atezolizumab (anti-PD-L1) treatment. The origin of this receptor is a man aged 65 to 79 with urothelial cancer. The CDR3 reads CASRGEVHEQYF. The CDR3 nucleotides are TGTGCCAGCAGGGGGGAGGTCCACGAGCAGTACTTC.